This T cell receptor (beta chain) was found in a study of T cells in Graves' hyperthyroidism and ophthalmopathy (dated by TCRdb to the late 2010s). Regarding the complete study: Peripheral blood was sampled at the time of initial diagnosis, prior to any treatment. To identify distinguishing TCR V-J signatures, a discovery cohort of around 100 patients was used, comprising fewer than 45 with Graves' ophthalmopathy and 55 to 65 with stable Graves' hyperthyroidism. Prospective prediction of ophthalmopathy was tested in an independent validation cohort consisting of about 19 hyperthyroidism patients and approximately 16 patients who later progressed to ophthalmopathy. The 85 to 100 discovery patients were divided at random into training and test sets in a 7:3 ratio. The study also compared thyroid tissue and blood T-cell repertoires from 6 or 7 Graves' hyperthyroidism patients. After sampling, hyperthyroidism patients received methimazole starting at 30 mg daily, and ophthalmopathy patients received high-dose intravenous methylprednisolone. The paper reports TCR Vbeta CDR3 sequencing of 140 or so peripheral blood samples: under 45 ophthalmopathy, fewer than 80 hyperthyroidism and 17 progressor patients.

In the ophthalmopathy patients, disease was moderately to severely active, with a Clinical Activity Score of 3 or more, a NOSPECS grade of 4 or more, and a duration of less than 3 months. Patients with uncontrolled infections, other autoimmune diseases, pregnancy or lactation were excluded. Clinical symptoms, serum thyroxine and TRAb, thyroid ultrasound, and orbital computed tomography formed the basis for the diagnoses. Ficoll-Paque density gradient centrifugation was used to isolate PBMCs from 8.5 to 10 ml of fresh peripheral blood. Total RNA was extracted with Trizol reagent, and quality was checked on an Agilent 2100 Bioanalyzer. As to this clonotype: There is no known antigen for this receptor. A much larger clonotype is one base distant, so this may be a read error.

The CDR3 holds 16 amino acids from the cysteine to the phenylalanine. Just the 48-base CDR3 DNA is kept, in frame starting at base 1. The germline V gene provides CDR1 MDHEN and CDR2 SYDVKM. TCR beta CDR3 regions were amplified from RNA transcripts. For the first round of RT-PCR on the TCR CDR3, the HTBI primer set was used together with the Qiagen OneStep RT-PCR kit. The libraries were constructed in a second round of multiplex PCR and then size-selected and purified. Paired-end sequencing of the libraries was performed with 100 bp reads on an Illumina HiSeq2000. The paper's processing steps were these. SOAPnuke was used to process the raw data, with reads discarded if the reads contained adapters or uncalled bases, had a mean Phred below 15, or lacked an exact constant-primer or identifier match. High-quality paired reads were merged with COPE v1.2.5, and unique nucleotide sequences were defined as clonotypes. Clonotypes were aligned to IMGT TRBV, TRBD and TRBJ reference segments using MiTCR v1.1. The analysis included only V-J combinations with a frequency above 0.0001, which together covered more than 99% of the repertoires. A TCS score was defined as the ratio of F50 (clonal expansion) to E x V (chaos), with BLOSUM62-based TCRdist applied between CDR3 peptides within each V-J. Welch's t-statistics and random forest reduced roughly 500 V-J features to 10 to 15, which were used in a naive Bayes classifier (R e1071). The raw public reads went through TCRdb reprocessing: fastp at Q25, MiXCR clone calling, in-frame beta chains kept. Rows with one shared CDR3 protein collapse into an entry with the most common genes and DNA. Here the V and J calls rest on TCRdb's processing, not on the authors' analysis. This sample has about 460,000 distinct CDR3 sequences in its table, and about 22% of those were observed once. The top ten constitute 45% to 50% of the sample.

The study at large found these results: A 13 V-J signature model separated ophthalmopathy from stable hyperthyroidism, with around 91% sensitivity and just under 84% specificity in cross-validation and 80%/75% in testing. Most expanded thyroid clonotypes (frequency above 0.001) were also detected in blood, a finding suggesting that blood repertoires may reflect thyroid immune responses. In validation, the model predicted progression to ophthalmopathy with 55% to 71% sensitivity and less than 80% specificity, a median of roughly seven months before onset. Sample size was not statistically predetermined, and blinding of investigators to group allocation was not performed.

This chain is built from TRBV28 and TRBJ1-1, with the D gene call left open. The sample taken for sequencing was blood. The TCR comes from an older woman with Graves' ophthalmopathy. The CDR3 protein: CACRPHNVGRGTEAFF. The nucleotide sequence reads TGTGCCTGCAGACCCCATAACGTAGGGAGAGGCACTGAAGCTTTCTTT.